A selection of T cell receptor beta chains follows, all from one sample in a study of T-cell reconstitution after alpha-beta-depleted transplantation in children. TCRdb reprocessed the PCR reads with MiXCR, giving one entry per CDR3 protein. The profile shows approximately 630,000 distinct CDR3 sequences, about an eighth of them singletons. Sequencing was performed on PBMCs, taken before TCRalphabeta/CD19-depleted stem cell transplant. The receptors come from a girl aged 2 to 10 with congenital amegakaryocytic thrombocytopenia, due to receive a stem cell transplant. CDR3s include the opening cysteine and the closing phenylalanine or tryptophan. D genes are given only for firm matches. Where a row states a size, it is once, few, many or the class of an expanded clone; other rows omit it.

CDR3: CASSLAETDTQYF
DNA: TGTGCCAGCAGCCTAGCGGAAACAGATACGCAGTATTTT
V: TRBV27
length: 13
size: NA
D: TRBD2
J: TRBJ2-3

CDR3: CASSPRTVPNEKLFF
DNA: TGTGCCAGCAGCCCACGGACAGTCCCGAATGAAAAACTGTTTTTT
V: TRBV3-1
length: 15
size: NA
D: NA
J: TRBJ1-4

CDR3: CASSLSGSTYEQYF
DNA: TGCGCCAGCAGCTTGTCTGGCTCTACTTACGAGCAGTACTTC
V: TRBV5-1
length: 14
size: many
D: NA
J: TRBJ2-7

CDR3: CSAAQILTPVTDTQYF
DNA: TGCAGTGCCGCACAAATCCTAACCCCCGTCACAGATACGCAGTATTTT
V: TRBV20-1
length: 16
size: many
D: NA
J: TRBJ2-3

CDR3: CASSLPTRADTQYF
DNA: TGTGCCAGCAGTTTACCGACTAGGGCAGATACGCAGTATTTT
V: TRBV12-3/TRBV12-4
length: 14
size: many
D: NA
J: TRBJ2-3

CDR3: CSASTGDEQFF
DNA: TGCAGTGCTAGTACGGGGGATGAGCAGTTCTTC
V: TRBV20-1
length: 11
size: many
D: NA
J: TRBJ2-1

CDR3: CASSLGPSQVVPQYF
DNA: TGTGCCAGCAGCTTAGGGCCATCTCAAGTCGTGCCGCAGTATTTT
V: TRBV7-2
length: 15
size: NA
D: NA
J: TRBJ2-3

CDR3: CASSPRGGGEGYNEQFF
DNA: TGCGCCAGCAGCCCAAGAGGGGGCGGGGAAGGCTACAATGAGCAGTTCTTC
V: TRBV5-1
length: 17
size: NA
D: NA
J: TRBJ2-1

CDR3: CASSLVDRGKVVIAGELFF
DNA: TGTGCCAGCAGTTTGGTGGACAGGGGAAAAGTTGTGATTGCCGGGGAGCTGTTTTTT
V: TRBV28
length: 19
size: NA
D: TRBD1
J: TRBJ2-2

CDR3: CASKPEAELTYNEQFF
DNA: TGCGCCAGCAAACCTGAAGCGGAACTCACCTACAATGAGCAGTTCTTC
V: TRBV5-1
length: 16
size: few
D: NA
J: TRBJ2-1

CDR3: CSAQSQFAYEQYF
DNA: TGCAGTGCCCAGTCACAGTTCGCCTACGAGCAGTACTTC
V: TRBV20-1
length: 13
size: many
D: NA
J: TRBJ2-7

CDR3: CASSTGGSTEAFF
DNA: TGTGCCAGCAGTACTGGGGGGTCCACTGAAGCTTTCTTT
V: TRBV27
length: 13
size: few
D: NA
J: TRBJ1-1

CDR3: CAIKGAGRNEQFF
DNA: TGTGCCATCAAAGGGGCAGGGCGGAATGAGCAGTTCTTC
V: TRBV10-3
length: 13
size: NA
D: NA
J: TRBJ2-1

CDR3: CASSYRTGTDTQYF
DNA: TGTGCCAGCAGTTACCGGACTGGCACAGATACGCAGTATTTT
V: TRBV6-5
length: 14
size: many
D: NA
J: TRBJ2-3

CDR3: CASSSPPEALEQYF
DNA: TGTGCCAGCAGTTCCCCCCCGGAGGCCCTCGAGCAGTACTTC
V: TRBV6-5
length: 14
size: NA
D: NA
J: TRBJ2-7

CDR3: CASSLDSPSTEAFF
DNA: TGTGCCAGCAGTCTGGACAGCCCGAGCACTGAAGCTTTCTTT
V: TRBV12-3/TRBV12-4
length: 14
size: few
D: NA
J: TRBJ1-1